The text below deals with one TCR beta chain. These data originate in a study of shared clonotypes between healthy human individuals. Across the study: CD4 naive and memory got three plates each, CD8 naive two, CD8 memory one.

Researchers partitioned CD4+ cells into CD45RA+ naive and CD45RA-negative memory subsets. TCRdb keeps only in-frame clones here, not all; method: immunoSEQ multiplex PCR. The repertoire consists of 2 million to 2.5 million clones, with around 93% occurring once and the leading ten covering 0.3% to 0.45%. The sequenced sample consisted of naive CD4+ T cells from PBMCs. The subset is: CD45RA+ positively selected. The clonotype comes from a man younger than 35 in good health. Some clones in this sample may be carry-over from other donors' samples.

CDR3 sequence (DNA): TGCGCCAGCAGCTCGACAGGGGGACTGACAGATACGCAGTATTTT. This sequence encodes CASSSTGGLTDTQYF. V and J are TRBV5-1 and TRBJ2-3; 9 bases are shared with TRBD1. The germline CDR1 and CDR2 sequences are SGHRS and YFSETQ. The CDR3 runs to 15 residues. The V segment lost 3 bases and the J segment 3 bases; nucleotides outside the gene matches: 5. Variable domain in full (rest from reference TRBV5-1 and TRBJ2-3): KAGVTQTPRYLIKTRGQQVTLSCSPISGHRSVSWYQQTPGQGLQFLFEYFSETQRNKGNFPGRFSGRQFSNSRSEMNVSTLELGDSALYLCASSSTGGLTDTQYFGPGTRLTVL.